Listed here are 5 T cell receptor beta chains from one sample, sequenced in a study of CD8 T cells in ankylosing spondylitis. TCRdb used MiXCR to reprocess the 5' RACE reads, holding one entry per CDR3 protein. This table holds some 240,000 distinct CDR3 sequences, 8.6% found once. Sequencing was performed on blood, either unsorted or a sorted T cell fraction (not recorded which). Every receptor here comes from a male donor with ankylosing spondylitis or in good health (not recorded which).

This clonotype was detected many times. The V gene is TRBV11-3, the J gene TRBJ2-1; D unclear. V was pared by 0 bases and J by 9 bases, with 15 bases between. The length of the CDR3 is 15 residues. CDR1 is SGHNT, CDR2 YENEEA, per germline. This CDR3 reads CASSLDFAPLGEQFF. In nucleotides, the CDR3 is TGTGCCAGCAGCTTAGACTTTGCACCCCTCGGTGAGCAGTTCTTC.

This clonotype was counted ten times or more. The genes are TRBV20-1 and TRBJ2-3; 12 nucleotides line up with TRBD2. Germline lookup yields CDR1 DFQATT and CDR2 SNEGSKA (reference sequence). The CDR3 totals 15 residues. The V and J ends lost 5 bases and 2 bases, in that order; junction bases with no gene match: 5. As DNA, the CDR3 is TGCAGTGCTCCTCGGACTAGCGGGGACACAGATACGCAGTATTTT. Translated, it gives CSAPRTSGDTDTQYF.

The sample holds many counts of this clonotype. The chain couples TRBV5-1 to TRBJ1-4, with 8 bases lining up with TRBD1. The J segment lost 5 bases and the V segment lost 3 bases, leaving 3 bases of the junction unmatched. This CDR3 is 14 amino acids long. Germline V CDR1 and CDR2: SGHRS, YFSETQ. CDR3 residues: CASSSDRVNEKLFF. The CDR3 DNA reads as TGCGCCAGCAGCTCGGACAGGGTAAATGAAAAACTGTTTTTT.

As to this clonotype: A much larger clone differs from this one at a single base, so this may be a read error. The chain links TRBV4-3 to TRBJ1-2; perhaps TRBD1 as D (5 bases). From germline, CDR1 is LGHNA and CDR2 YSLEER. The CDR3 contains 14 residues. The CDR3 sequence: CASSQGGRGAGYPF. The CDR3 DNA reads as TGCGCCAGCAGCCAAGGAGGTAGGGGAGCTGGCTACCCCTTC.

The sample holds many counts of this clonotype. The chain couples TRBV5-1 to TRBJ2-5; 7 bases are shared with TRBD1. Germline V lookup: CDR1 SGHRS, CDR2 YFSETQ. With V trimmed by 5 bases and J by 5 bases, 12 bases remained unmatched. CDR3 length: 15 amino acids. CDR3 sequence reads: CASSSGTGVRETQYF. The CDR3 DNA sequence: TGCGCCAGCAGTTCTGGCACAGGGGTGAGGGAGACCCAGTACTTC.